These 14 T cell receptor beta chains were sequenced from one sample in a study of response to subunit inactivated influenza vaccine (dated by TCRdb to 2016 to 2019). The method was RT-PCR. Data came from an Illumina HiSeq 2500. TCRdb's own reprocessing of the public reads used fastp at Q25 and MiXCR and kept productive beta chains. Rows with a matching CDR3 protein are joined into one entry that keeps the most common DNA and genes. This sample gives under 550,000 distinct CDR3 sequences in total; approximately 6.9% of them show up just once. Clones ranked in the top ten supply under 15% of the sample. This specimen was PBMCs from blood, taken 23 to 25 months after vaccination. These receptors came from a man between 50 and 75 years old who received an inactivated influenza vaccine. Donor details come from another sample of the same person, matched by shared clones.

CDR3 region: CASSIGIKETQYF. The DNA for the CDR3 is TGTGCCAGTAGTATAGGAATTAAAGAGACCCAGTACTTC. The chain joins TRBV19 to TRBJ2-5; the D is unclear. The CDR3 has 13 amino acids. The V end lost 1 base, the J end lost 3 bases, and 6 bases lay between the germline ends. The germline V gene encodes CDR1 LNHDA and CDR2 SQIVND (reference sequence).

This clonotype was seen only a few times. This sequence joins TRBV20-1 and TRBJ2-3; 12 nucleotides match TRBD2. The germline gives CDR1 DFQATT, CDR2 SNEGSKA (reference sequence). Trimming removed 2 bases from V and 1 base from J; junction bases left unmatched: 4. This CDR3 spans 16 amino acids. The CDR3, as DNA: TGCAGTGCTAGACTACTAGCGGGAGGCCGCACAGATACGCAGTATTTT. It encodes CSARLLAGGRTDTQYF.

The rearrangement joins TRBV5-1 to TRBJ1-3, with TRBD1 matching over 11 bases. The V gene's germline CDR1 is SGHRS and CDR2 YFSETQ. Unmatched junction bases numbered 10, after V lost 4 bases and J lost 4 bases. The CDR3 consists of 17 residues. As DNA, the CDR3 is TGCGCCAGCAGCCGGAGGACAGGGGGCGCGGAAGGAAACACCATATATTTT. The encoded protein is CASSRRTGGAEGNTIYF. The full variable domain, in which reference TRBV5-1 and TRBJ1-3 provide the parts outside the CDR3, is KAGVTQTPRYLIKTRGQQVTLSCSPISGHRSVSWYQQTPGQGLQFLFEYFSETQRNKGNFPGRFSGRQFSNSRSEMNVSTLELGDSALYLCASSRRTGGAEGNTIYFGEGSWLTVV.

The J gene is TRBJ2-1, the V gene TRBV3-1; the match to TRBD2 covers 9 bases. Per the germline V gene, CDR1 is LGHDT and CDR2 is YNNKEL (reference sequence). The CDR3 is 14 residues long. With 6 bases clipped from V and 7 bases from J, the junction kept 7 bases outside the gene matches. This chain's CDR3 is CASSESGRRNEQFF. DNA for the CDR3: TGTGCCAGCAGTGAAAGCGGGAGGCGGAATGAGCAGTTCTTC.

The sample holds a few counts of this clonotype. This chain links TRBV20-1 with TRBJ2-5; TRBD2 matches 8 bases. CDR1 DFQATT and CDR2 SNEGSKA come from the germline V gene (reference sequence). This CDR3 spans 14 amino acids. The V segment lost 2 bases and the J segment 7 bases; nucleotides outside the gene matches: 9. CDR3 residues: CSARLWSGRGTQYF. DNA for the CDR3: TGCAGTGCTAGATTGTGGAGCGGGAGAGGGACCCAGTACTTC.

This clonotype has only a few counts. V is TRBV7-9 and J is TRBJ2-1; the D is unclear. Per the germline V gene, CDR1 is SEHNR and CDR2 is FQNEAQ (reference sequence). The CDR3 runs to 12 residues. The germline V and J ends were trimmed by 3 bases and 10 bases, with 10 bases remaining between them. CDR3 in DNA: TGTGCCAGCAGCTTTTATGGTAACGAGCAGTTCTTC. It yields the protein CASSFYGNEQFF.

This clonotype showed up just a few times. The chain couples TRBV3-1 to TRBJ2-2; D remains unclear. Trimming took off 4 bases at V and 7 bases at J, with 16 bases between the two ends. In germline, CDR1 is LGHDT, CDR2 YNNKEL (reference sequence). The CDR3 loop spans 15 amino acids. CDR3 DNA sequence: TGTGCCAGCAGCCCCGGTGCGGTTAAAGGCGGGGAGCTGTTTTTT. Protein product: CASSPGAVKGGELFF. Drawing the rest from reference TRBV3-1 and TRBJ2-2, the complete variable domain is DTAVSQTPKYLVTQMGNDKSIKCEQNLGHDTMYWYKQDSKKFLKIMFSYNNKELIINETVPNRFSPKSPDKAHLNLHINSLELGDSAVYFCASSPGAVKGGELFFGEGSRLTVL.

This clonotype was detected a few times. The chain uses TRBV11-2 and TRBJ1-1, with 10 bases matching TRBD1. The CDR3 spans 14 residues. Germline CDR1 SGHAT, CDR2 FQNNGV. Losses at the gene ends were 6 bases for V and 6 bases for J; bases not matched to a gene: 7. CDR3 loop: CASRRTGGIAEAFF. The CDR3, as DNA: TGTGCCAGCAGACGGACAGGGGGGATAGCTGAAGCTTTCTTT.

CDR3 residues: CASSQDSAGGYEQYF. The CDR3 DNA reads as TGCGCCAGCAGCCAAGACAGCGCGGGAGGCTACGAGCAGTACTTC. The chain is built from TRBV4-3 and TRBJ2-7, with 8 bases lining up with TRBD2. Per the germline V gene, CDR1 is LGHNA and CDR2 is YSLEER. V lost 0 bases to trimming and J lost 3 bases; unmatched junction nucleotides: 4. CDR3 length equals 15 residues.

This clonotype was detected ten times or more. This CDR3 reads CSGKNRVNGELFF. CDR3 sequence (DNA): TGCAGCGGGAAAAACAGGGTTAACGGGGAGCTGTTTTTT. V is TRBV29-1 and J is TRBJ2-2, with D possibly TRBD1 on 6 matching bases. This CDR3 contains 13 residues. The germline gives CDR1 SQVTM, CDR2 ANQGSEA. Trimming pared 7 bases from V and 7 bases from J, leaving 16 bases between.

This clonotype has ten or more counts. The chain employs TRBV29-1 and TRBJ2-2; TRBD1 aligns across 7 bases. Germline loops: CDR1 SQVTM, CDR2 ANQGSEA. J was trimmed by 5 bases and V by 7 bases; bases with no gene match: 13. This CDR3 is 15 amino acids long. CDR3: CSGRATGVGTGELFF. The CDR3 bases are TGCAGCGGTAGAGCTACAGGGGTTGGGACCGGGGAGCTGTTTTTT.

This clonotype showed up many times. The CDR3 DNA follows: TGTGCCAGCAGTTACTCGACCAGAACAGATACGCAGTATTTT. Translating it yields CASSYSTRTDTQYF. The chain has TRBV6-5 and TRBJ2-3; no firm D call. Trimming cost V 0 bases and J 3 bases, with 7 bases left between them. Germline loops: CDR1 MNHEY, CDR2 SVGAGI. CDR3 size: 14 residues.

The gene calls are TRBV5-1 and TRBJ2-5, with TRBD1 identical over 10 bases. The V gene's germline CDR1 is SGHRS and CDR2 YFSETQ. Unmatched junction bases numbered 8, after V lost 4 bases and J lost 5 bases. The CDR3 covers 15 residues. The CDR3 spells CASSEDRGFGETQYF. Written as DNA, the CDR3 is TGCGCCAGCAGCGAGGACAGGGGGTTTGGGGAGACCCAGTACTTC.

In the case of this clonotype: Mismatch with germline at one junction end may stem from a read error. V usage is TRBV12-3 or TRBV12-4 and J usage is TRBJ1-5; D is undetermined. The CDR3 has 13 residues. The CDR3 nucleotides are TGTACCAGCAGGAACAGACTCGATCAGCCCCAGCATTTT. This translates into CTSRNRLDQPQHF.